This T cell receptor beta chain is from a study of blood T cell repertoires in COVID-19. Study context: Collection of acute and convalescent COVID-19 samples took place in the United States, Italy and Spain. The analysed material was cDNA or gDNA that came from T cells, B-cell-depleted T cells, or PBMCs.

In the source study's methods: Amplification with reference gene primers provided the estimates of nucleated cell counts. Assay used: immunoSEQ multiplex PCR; TCRdb lists only in-frame clones, some missing. For V, J and clone size, that table is used; D and trimming come from the DNA. Of over 75,000 clones in the sample, approximately 88% are singletons; the top ten hold roughly a third. J gave up 5 bases and V 5 bases, and 12 bases lay outside the gene matches. The CDR3 has 17 amino acids. Germline CDR1 is SEHNR and CDR2 is FQNEAQ (reference sequence). The chain has TRBV7-9 and TRBJ2-5; 12 nucleotides align to TRBD2. The receptor was derived from a woman at least 80 years old with active or convalescent COVID-19. The sequencing sample was made of peripheral blood. The CDR3 here is CASSPGSSGRAWETQYF. For the CDR3, the DNA is TGTGCCAGCAGCCCGGGTTCTAGCGGGAGGGCCTGGGAGACCCAGTACTTC.